The 2 T cell receptor beta chains in this list originate from one sample, sequenced in a study of blood T cell repertoires in COVID-19. Clones were sequenced by immunoSEQ multiplex PCR, and TCRdb holds only the in-frame ones, with some missing. The table has 200,000 to 250,000 clones, more than 80% seen once. Sequencing was done on a sample of peripheral blood. Receptors originate from a woman older than 75 with acute or convalescent COVID-19.

This clone showed up just once. DNA of the CDR3: TGTGCCAGCAGTTATGTCGGTCGGGGACTAGCGGGGGGCTTCAGCACAGATACGCAGTATTTT. It specifies CASSYVGRGLAGGFSTDTQYF. The chain combines TRBV6-2 or TRBV6-3 with TRBJ2-3; 15 bases match TRBD2. Looked up from germline, CDR1 is MNHEY and CDR2 is SVGEGT. The trim removed 3 bases at V and 0 bases at J, leaving 13 bases unmatched. The CDR3 runs 21 residues.

This clone appeared a few times. This sequence joins TRBV20-1 and TRBJ1-1, with 9 bases matching TRBD1. CDR1 and CDR2 from the germline V gene are DFQATT and SNEGSKA (reference sequence). The ends lost 3 bases at V and 6 bases at J; junction bases unmatched: 8. The CDR3 runs to 14 residues. The CDR3 DNA follows: TGCAGTGCTAGTGGGACAGGGACGGGGGCTGAAGCTTTCTTT. This gives the protein CSASGTGTGAEAFF.